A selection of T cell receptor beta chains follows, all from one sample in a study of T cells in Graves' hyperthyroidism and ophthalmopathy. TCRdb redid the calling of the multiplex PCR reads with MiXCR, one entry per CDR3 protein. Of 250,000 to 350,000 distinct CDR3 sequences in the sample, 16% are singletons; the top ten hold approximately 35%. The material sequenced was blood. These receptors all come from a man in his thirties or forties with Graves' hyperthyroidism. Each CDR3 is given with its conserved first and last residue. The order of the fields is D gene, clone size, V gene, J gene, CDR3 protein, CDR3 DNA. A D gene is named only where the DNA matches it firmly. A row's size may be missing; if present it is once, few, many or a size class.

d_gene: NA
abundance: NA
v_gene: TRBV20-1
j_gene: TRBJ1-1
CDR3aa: CSARVPLGSNTEAFF
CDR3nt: TGCAGTGCTAGAGTACCACTGGGGTCGAACACTGAAGCTTTCTTT

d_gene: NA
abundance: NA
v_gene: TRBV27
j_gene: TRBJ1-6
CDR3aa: CASSPGRGNSPLHF
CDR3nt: TGTGCCAGCAGTCCCGGTCGCGGAAATTCACCCCTCCACTTT

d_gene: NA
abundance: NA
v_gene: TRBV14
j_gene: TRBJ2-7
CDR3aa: CASSRVRGDGEQYF
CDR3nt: TGTGCCAGCAGCCGGGTGAGGGGAGACGGCGAGCAGTACTTC

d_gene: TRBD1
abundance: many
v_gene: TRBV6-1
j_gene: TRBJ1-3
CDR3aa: CASSGAGSLGTGSPSSGNTIYF
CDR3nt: TGTGCCAGCAGTGGAGCAGGGAGCTTGGGGACAGGCTCCCCGAGCTCTGGAAACACCATATATTTT

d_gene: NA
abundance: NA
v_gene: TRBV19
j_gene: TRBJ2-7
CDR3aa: CASSPTGASYEQYF
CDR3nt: TGTGCCAGTAGTCCGACAGGAGCCAGTTACGAGCAGTACTTC

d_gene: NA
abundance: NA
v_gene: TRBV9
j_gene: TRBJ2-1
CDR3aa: CASSVGTSNNEQFF
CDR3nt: TGTGCCAGCAGCGTCGGGACCTCGAACAATGAGCAGTTCTTC

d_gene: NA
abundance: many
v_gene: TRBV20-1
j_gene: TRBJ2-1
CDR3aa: CSASRGEQFF
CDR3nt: TGCAGTGCTAGTCGGGGGGAGCAGTTCTTC

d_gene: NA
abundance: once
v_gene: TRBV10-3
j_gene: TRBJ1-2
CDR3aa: CATRQPRLTGYGYTF
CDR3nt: TGTGCCACTCGTCAACCCAGACTTACGGGCTATGGCTACACCTTC

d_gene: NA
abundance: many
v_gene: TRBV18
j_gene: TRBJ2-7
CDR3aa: CASSQRDGTYEQYF
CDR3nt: TGTGCCAGCTCCCAAAGGGACGGAACCTACGAGCAGTACTTC

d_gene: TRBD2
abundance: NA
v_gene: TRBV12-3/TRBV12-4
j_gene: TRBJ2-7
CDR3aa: CASKVGTTPLGQYF
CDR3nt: TGTGCCAGCAAGGTGGGGACTACTCCACTTGGGCAGTACTTC

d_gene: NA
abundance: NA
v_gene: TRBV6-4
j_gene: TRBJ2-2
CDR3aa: CASSSQGSGGELFF
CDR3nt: TGTGCCAGCAGCTCCCAGGGGTCTGGCGGGGAGCTGTTTTTT

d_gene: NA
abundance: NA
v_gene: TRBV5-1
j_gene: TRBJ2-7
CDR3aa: CASSPGGQTGAGEQYF
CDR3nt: TGCGCCAGCAGCCCGGGGGGCCAGACAGGGGCCGGCGAGCAGTACTTC

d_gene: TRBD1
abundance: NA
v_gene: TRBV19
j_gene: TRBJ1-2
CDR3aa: CASSTPGTGRGYTF
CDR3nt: TGTGCCAGTAGTACTCCAGGGACAGGGAGAGGCTACACCTTC

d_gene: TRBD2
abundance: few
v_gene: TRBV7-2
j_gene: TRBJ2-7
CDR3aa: CASSTTSGSSYEQYF
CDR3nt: TGTGCCAGCAGCACAACTAGCGGGAGCTCCTACGAGCAGTACTTC

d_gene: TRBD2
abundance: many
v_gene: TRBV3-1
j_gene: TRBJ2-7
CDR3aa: CASSHSGRGNEQYF
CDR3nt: TGTGCCAGCAGCCACAGCGGGAGGGGTAACGAGCAGTACTTC

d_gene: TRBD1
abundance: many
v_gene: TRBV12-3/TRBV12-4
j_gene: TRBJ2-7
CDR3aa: CASSRTGLYSYEQYF
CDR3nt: TGTGCCAGCAGTCGGACAGGGTTATACTCCTACGAGCAGTACTTC

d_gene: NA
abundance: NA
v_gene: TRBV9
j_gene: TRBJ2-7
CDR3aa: CASSVEGSYEQYF
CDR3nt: TGTGCCAGCAGCGTAGAGGGCTCCTACGAGCAGTACTTC

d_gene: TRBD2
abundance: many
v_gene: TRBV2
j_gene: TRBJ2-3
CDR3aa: CASSSGTSGPDTQYF
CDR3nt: TGTGCCAGCAGTTCCGGGACTAGCGGACCAGATACGCAGTATTTT

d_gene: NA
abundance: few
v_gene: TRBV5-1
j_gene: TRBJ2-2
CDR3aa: CASSGISGPNTGELFF
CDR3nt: TGCGCCAGCAGCGGAATTAGCGGACCGAACACCGGGGAGCTGTTTTTT

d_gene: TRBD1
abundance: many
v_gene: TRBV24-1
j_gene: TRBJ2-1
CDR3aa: CATSDLKIHPGQGYNEQFF
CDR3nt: TGTGCCACCAGTGATTTAAAAATACACCCGGGACAGGGATACAATGAGCAGTTCTTC

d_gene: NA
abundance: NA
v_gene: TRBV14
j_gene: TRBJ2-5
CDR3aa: CASSQDRGIQETQYF
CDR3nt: TGTGCCAGCAGCCAAGATCGTGGGATTCAAGAGACCCAGTACTTC

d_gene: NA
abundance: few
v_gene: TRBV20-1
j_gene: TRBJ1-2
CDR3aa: CSGRPTYREGYGYTF
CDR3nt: TGCAGTGGAAGACCTACATACAGGGAGGGCTATGGCTACACCTTC